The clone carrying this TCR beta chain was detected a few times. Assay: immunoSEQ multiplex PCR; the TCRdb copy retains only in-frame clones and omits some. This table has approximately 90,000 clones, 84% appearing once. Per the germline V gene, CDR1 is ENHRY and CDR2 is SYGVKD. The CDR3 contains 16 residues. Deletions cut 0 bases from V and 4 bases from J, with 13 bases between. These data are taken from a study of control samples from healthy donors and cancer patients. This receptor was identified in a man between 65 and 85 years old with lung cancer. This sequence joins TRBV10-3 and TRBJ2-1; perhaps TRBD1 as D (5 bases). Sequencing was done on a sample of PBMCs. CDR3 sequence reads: CAISESMAGSYNEQFF. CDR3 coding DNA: TGTGCCATCAGTGAGTCGATGGCAGGGTCATACAATGAGCAGTTCTTC.